Below are 17 T cell receptor beta chains sequenced from a single sample in a study of T cell responses to AZD1222 COVID-19 vaccine. Generated by immunoSEQ multiplex PCR, the TCRdb table keeps only in-frame clones and is missing some. The sample carries approximately 100,000 clones, around 87% recorded once. Sample: peripheral blood, taken on day 0 of AZD1222 vaccination. These receptors all come from an adult in good health.

The chain employs TRBV18 and TRBJ1-3, with D maybe TRBD1 (5 bases). Trimming took 1 base from V and 7 from J, leaving 14 bases between them. Per germline, CDR1 KGHSH and CDR2 LQKENI. This CDR3 is built from 15 residues. The DNA for the CDR3 is TGTGCCAGCTCACCACGGAGTCAGGGAGGGAACACCATATATTTT. Translation gives CASSPRSQGGNTIYF.

The chain joins TRBV30 to TRBJ1-1; a possible D gene is TRBD1 (6 bases). Trimming shortened V by 3 bases and J by 1 base, and 9 bases separated the two germline ends. The CDR3 loop spans 13 amino acids. Germline V gene sequence: CDR1 GTSNPN, CDR2 SVGIG (reference sequence). The CDR3 loop reads CAWRGGPNTEAFF. In nucleotides, the CDR3 is TGTGCCTGGAGGGGGGGGCCGAACACTGAAGCTTTCTTT.

The J gene is TRBJ2-2, the V gene TRBV19, with D perhaps TRBD2 (6 bases). V was clipped by 5 bases and J by 5 bases, with 18 bases between them. CDR1 LNHDA and CDR2 SQIVND come from the germline V gene (reference sequence). The CDR3 spans 16 residues. The CDR3 nucleotides read TGTGCCAGTAGTTGGCCGGAGGGCGGAGGGACCGGGGAGCTGTTTTTT. Its protein is CASSWPEGGGTGELFF.

V and J are TRBV11-3 and TRBJ2-3; 9 positions agree with TRBD1. The CDR3 covers 16 residues. Germline assignment: CDR1 SGHNT and CDR2 YENEEA. V was pared by 5 bases and J by 1 base, with 7 bases of the junction left unmatched. The CDR3 region has the DNA TGTGCCAGCAGCGCTCAGACAGGGGGTGGCACAGATACGCAGTATTTT. It specifies CASSAQTGGGTDTQYF.

The chain recombines TRBV19 with TRBJ1-5; D perhaps matches TRBD1 (6 bases). V lost 3 bases, J lost 10 bases, and 19 bases lay in between. The CDR3 is made up of 15 amino acids. Looked up from germline, CDR1 is LNHDA and CDR2 is SQIVND (reference sequence). The CDR3 sequence: CASSMQWGPGVPQHF. CDR3 bases: TGTGCCAGTAGTATGCAGTGGGGGCCCGGCGTCCCCCAGCATTTT.

V gene TRBV19 combines with J gene TRBJ2-1; the D gene is possibly TRBD2 (5 bases). V was pared by 0 bases and J by 3 bases, with 9 bases between. Per the germline V gene, CDR1 is LNHDA and CDR2 is SQIVND (reference sequence). The CDR3 totals 15 residues. CDR3: CASSIEVANYNEQFF. The DNA of the CDR3 is TGTGCCAGTAGTATAGAGGTAGCGAACTACAATGAGCAGTTCTTC. The whole variable domain, remainder taken from reference TRBV19 and TRBJ2-1, is DGGITQSPKYLFRKEGQNVTLSCEQNLNHDAMYWYRQDPGQGLRLIYYSQIVNDFQKGDIAEGYSVSREKKESFPLTVTSAQKNPTAFYLCASSIEVANYNEQFFGPGTRLTVL.

The chain joins TRBV30 to TRBJ2-3; possibly TRBD2 for D (6 bases). CDR1 GTSNPN and CDR2 SVGIG come from the germline V gene (reference sequence). The CDR3 has 15 residues. V was trimmed by 5 bases and J by 3 bases, leaving 18 bases between them. The CDR3 region is CAWGGNGGTTDTQYF. In DNA, the CDR3 is TGTGCCTGGGGAGGGAATGGCGGCACGACAGATACGCAGTATTTT.

The V gene is TRBV5-8, the J gene TRBJ2-7; TRBD1 agrees at 7 bases. The junction had 3 bases not matched to a gene; V was cut back by 3 bases and J by 3 bases. The CDR3 is 13 amino acids. Germline V gene sequence: CDR1 SGHTS, CDR2 YDEGEE. The CDR3 reads CASSSRTGYEQYF. In DNA, the CDR3 is TGTGCCAGCAGCTCAAGGACAGGCTACGAGCAGTACTTC. The full variable domain, in which reference TRBV5-8 and TRBJ2-7 provide the parts outside the CDR3, is EAGVTQSPTHLIKTRGQQATLRCSPISGHTSVYWYQQALGLGLQFLLWYDEGEERNRGNFPPRFSGRQFPNYSSELNVNALELEDSALYLCASSSRTGYEQYFGPGTRLTVT.

The chain is built from TRBV3-1 (or the pseudogene TRBV3-2) and TRBJ2-5; D is undetermined. The CDR3 contains 12 residues. Trimming left V 3 bases short and J 6 bases short, with 8 bases between. CDR1 and CDR2 from the germline V gene are LGHDT and YNNKEL (reference sequence). CDR3: CASSQEIKTQYF. As DNA, the CDR3 is TGTGCCAGCAGCCAGGAGATAAAGACCCAGTACTTC.

The gene calls are TRBV27 and TRBJ2-1, with 11 bases matching TRBD1. CDR1 is MNHEY, CDR2 SMNVEV, per germline (reference sequence). The CDR3 contains 13 residues. The V gene end was trimmed by 8 bases and the J gene end by 6 bases; junction bases not matched to a gene: 3. In nucleotides, the CDR3 is TGTGCCAGCCGGACAGGGGGCAGCAATGAGCAGTTCTTC. Its translation: CASRTGGSNEQFF.

This rearrangement joins TRBV12-3 or TRBV12-4 to TRBJ2-1; perhaps TRBD2 as D (5 bases). This CDR3 is 13 amino acids long. The V end was cut by 6 bases, the J end by 5 bases, with 11 bases between. This CDR3 reads CASRFGEDNEQFF. CDR3 in DNA: TGTGCCAGCAGATTCGGGGAAGACAATGAGCAGTTCTTC.

This chain connects TRBV7-2 to TRBJ2-7; D may be TRBD1 (6 bases). V lost 2 bases, J lost 3 bases, and 14 bases lay in between. The CDR3 runs 15 residues. CDR1 SGHTA and CDR2 FQGNSA come from the germline V gene. Here the CDR3 reads CASSLWGTRSYEQYF. In nucleotides, the CDR3 is TGTGCCAGCAGCTTATGGGGGACAAGGAGCTACGAGCAGTACTTC.

This clone has just a few counts. The gene calls are TRBV6-5 and TRBJ1-2, with 7 bases lining up with TRBD1. The V gene's germline CDR1 is MNHEY and CDR2 SVGAGI. The CDR3 length is 14 residues. With 6 bases clipped from V and 3 bases from J, the junction kept 7 bases outside the gene matches. The CDR3 loop reads CASSPRTGDYGYTF. The DNA of the CDR3 is TGTGCCAGCAGCCCCAGGACAGGAGACTATGGCTACACCTTC.

This clone was detected only a few times. CDR3 nucleotide sequence: TGTGCCAGCAGAAATCCAACATCGGGGGGAGGTGGCTACACCTTC. Translated, it gives CASRNPTSGGGGYTF. The chain joins TRBV28 to TRBJ1-2, with D possibly TRBD1 on 5 matching bases. Germline V CDR1 and CDR2: MDHEN, SYDVKM. With 6 bases removed from V and 7 bases from J, the gap between germline ends came to 21 bases. This CDR3 contains 15 residues.

The rearrangement uses TRBV28 and TRBJ1-4; maybe TRBD1 (5 bases). The V end lost 6 bases, the J end lost 8 bases, and 19 bases lay between the germline ends. This CDR3 contains 15 residues. Germline V CDR1 and CDR2: MDHEN, SYDVKM. DNA for the CDR3: TGTGCCAGCAGCCCGCAGGGCAGCACCTACGAAAAACTGTTTTTT. Residues: CASSPQGSTYEKLFF.

The chain joins TRBV3-1 (or the pseudogene TRBV3-2) to TRBJ1-1; TRBD1 is a possible D gene (6 bases). The CDR3 consists of 13 residues. In germline, CDR1 is LGHDT, CDR2 YNNKEL (reference sequence). The V end lost 6 bases, the J end lost 1 base, and 9 bases lay between the germline ends. In DNA form, the CDR3 reads TGTGCCAGCAGGCACAGGGAGAACACTGAAGCTTTCTTT. As protein: CASRHRENTEAFF.

The chain links TRBV2 to TRBJ1-5; D gene uncertain. Germline V gene lookup returns CDR1 SNHLY and CDR2 FYNNEI. CDR3 length: 13 amino acids. V lost 6 bases and J 6 bases, leaving 12 bases between the germline ends. This CDR3 reads CASRVTRGQPQHF. CDR3 in DNA: TGTGCCAGCAGGGTAACACGGGGTCAGCCCCAGCATTTT.